Shown below are 10 T cell receptor beta chains from a single sample sequenced in a study of beta chain features in type 1 diabetes. The authors reverse transcribed all of the isolated RNA, so sequencing captured expressed TCRB transcripts. This table comes from immunoSEQ multiplex PCR, and its TCRdb copy is limited to in-frame clones, with some not included. Of under 450,000 clones in the sample, approximately 15% were seen once. What was sequenced was naive CD4+ T cells from blood. The receptors come from a young man in good health.

With regard to this clone: Being one base from a much bigger clone, this may be a read error. Other DNA variants within this sample encode the same CDR3. This chain links TRBV7-2 with TRBJ2-3; D gene uncertain. V dropped 2 bases and J dropped 5 bases, with 2 bases sitting between them. Germline V CDR1 and CDR2: SGHTA, FQGNSA. The CDR3 spans 11 residues. DNA for the CDR3: TGTGCCAGCAGCTTAAGAGATACGCAGTATTTT. It translates to CASSLRDTQYF.

The rearrangement joins TRBV19 to TRBJ2-7; tentatively, D is TRBD1 or TRBD2 (5 bases each). Germline CDR1 reads LNHDA; CDR2 reads SQIVND (reference sequence). V dropped 3 bases and J dropped 1 base, with 10 bases sitting between them. There are 14 residues in the CDR3. In DNA form, the CDR3 reads TGTGCCAGTAGTATGGCCGGGGCGTCCTACGAGCAGTACTTC. Translating gives CASSMAGASYEQYF.

A few counts support this clone. This chain uses TRBV25-1 with TRBJ1-6, with no clear D. The CDR3 is 15 amino acids. Germline V gives CDR1 MGHDK, CDR2 SYGVNS. Trimming took 1 base from V and 6 from J, leaving 10 bases between them. CDR3 in DNA: TGTGCCAGCAGTGAATCCAAGGGTGTTAATTCACCCCTCCACTTT. Translating gives CASSESKGVNSPLHF.

This chain joins TRBV12-5 and TRBJ2-3; the D call may be TRBD1 or TRBD2 (5 bases each). In germline, CDR1 is LGHNT, CDR2 FRNRAP. The CDR3 is 17 residues long. Between the trimmed V and J ends, which lost 0 bases and 7 bases, there was a span of 20 bases. The CDR3 spells CASGLVHLLGEWNTQYF. For the CDR3, the DNA is TGTGCTAGTGGTTTGGTACACCTACTGGGGGAGTGGAATACGCAGTATTTT.

The V gene is TRBV29-1, the J gene TRBJ1-2; D may be TRBD1 (6 bases). Trimming removed 6 bases from V and 4 bases from J, with 12 bases in between. This CDR3 spans 12 amino acids. Per the germline V gene, CDR1 is SQVTM and CDR2 is ANQGSEA. Here the CDR3 reads CSVAGTPYGYTF. DNA for the CDR3: TGCAGCGTGGCCGGGACACCCTATGGCTACACCTTC.

This clone was picked up a small number of times. The J gene is TRBJ2-1, the V gene TRBV14, with D possibly TRBD2 on 6 matching bases. In germline, CDR1 is SGHDN, CDR2 FVKESK. There are 12 residues in the CDR3. Trimming took 4 bases from V and 10 from J, leaving 11 bases between them. The chain's CDR3 is CASSPRRVEQFF. CDR3 bases: TGTGCCAGCAGCCCCAGGAGGGTCGAGCAGTTCTTC.

The chain combines TRBV6-5 with TRBJ2-5, with 9 positions matching TRBD1. The CDR3 is made up of 16 amino acids. J lost 4 bases, V lost 4 bases, and 10 bases had no gene match. Germline CDR1 and CDR2: MNHEY and SVGAGI. Written as DNA, the CDR3 is TGTGCCAGCAGTTCGGCCGGGACAGGGCGTCCAGAGACCCAGTACTTC. Protein sequence: CASSSAGTGRPETQYF.

The chain combines TRBV9 with TRBJ2-2, with D perhaps matching TRBD2 (6 bases). Germline V CDR1 and CDR2: SGDLS, YYNGEE. Trimming cost V 0 bases and J 0 bases, with 18 bases left between them. This CDR3 comprises 19 residues. The CDR3 DNA follows: TGTGCCAGCAGCGTAGGTTCACTAGCAGCTTTCGCGAACACCGGGGAGCTGTTTTTT. Its translation is CASSVGSLAAFANTGELFF.

The table lists this clone with a few counts. The chain joins TRBV7-2 to TRBJ2-5, with 11 bases fitting TRBD1. V gave up 4 bases and J gave up 9 bases; unmatched junction bases: 13. This CDR3 has 16 residues. The germline V gene encodes CDR1 SGHTA and CDR2 FQGNSA. CDR3 in amino acids: CASSSRTGGGFMAQYF. The CDR3 DNA reads as TGTGCCAGCAGCTCCCGGACAGGGGGCGGGTTTATGGCCCAGTACTTC.

The chain carries TRBV10-3 and TRBJ1-5; 8 nucleotides match TRBD1. The germline gives CDR1 ENHRY, CDR2 SYGVKD. V lost 6 bases to trimming and J lost 4 bases; unmatched junction nucleotides: 5. This CDR3 contains 14 residues. The CDR3 DNA sequence: TGTGCCATCAGCCAGACAGGGGAAAATCAGCCCCAGCATTTT. This encodes CAISQTGENQPQHF.